The entry below describes one T cell receptor beta chain. This clonotype came up a few times. The antigen it recognizes is unknown. No per-base quality is available; no much larger clone lies one base away. Taken with the paper, the label for treatment or condition translates to: live attenuated yellow fever vaccine strain. PBMCs were isolated from peripheral blood using a standard Ficoll-Paque protocol. CD4 and CD8 T-cell fractions were isolated with Dynabeads CD4 and CD8 positive selection kits. TriZol was used to extract RNA from bulk PBMCs, from CD4 and CD8 fractions, and from dextramer-positive and dextramer-negative fractions. TCR cDNA was synthesized by 5'RACE template switching, which introduced a universal primer site and unique molecular identifiers. Priming of cDNA synthesis was performed from both the TCR alpha and TCR beta constant segments. Library amplification used two PCR steps, and the second PCR step added sample barcodes and sequencing adapters. Sequencing of libraries was performed on Illumina HiSeq 2500 (2x100 bp) or NovaSeq (2x150 bp). On the study's bioinformatics: Demultiplexing of reads and collapsing into UMI consensus sequences were performed with MIGEC, and V(D)J alignment was carried out with MiXCR. Vaccine-responding clonotypes were identified with edgeR using replicate PBMC samples, with FDR below 0.01 and a log2 fold change above 5 up to day 15 being required. Bulk clonotypes were assigned CD4 or CD8 identity according to which sequenced CD4 or CD8 repertoire held them at higher abundance. TCRdb passed the public sequencing reads through fastp at Q25 and MiXCR, retaining productive beta sequences. Here each entry gathers all rows of one CDR3 protein and keeps the most common genes and DNA. The V and J calls were not made by the authors but by TCRdb's processing. The sample records over 200,000 distinct CDR3 sequences, approximately 6.7% of which are singletons. About 1% of the sample comes from the top ten.

This specimen comes from a study of T cells after yellow fever vaccination (dated by TCRdb to between 2018 and 2020). Turning to the overall study: Libraries from fractions with low cell numbers were prepared with the SMART-Seq v4 Ultra Low Input RNA kit. To follow T-cell clones before and after both primary and booster YFV17D yellow fever vaccination, bulk TCR alpha and beta repertoires underwent longitudinal sequencing. The cohort comprised two healthy male donors, one aged 18 to 30 and one aged 30 to 40 years. Bulk PBMC replicates and cell subsets were isolated from blood drawn at multiple timepoints before and after both primary and secondary immunization. Overall results and qualifications from the work: A small fraction of clonotypes appeared in both the CD4 and CD8 compartments, likely as a result of convergent recombination. Most clones expanded after primary vaccination (around 97% of CD4 and around 89% of CD8) were re-detected after the booster, suggesting that broad memory maintenance occurred. The secondary T-cell response was weaker than the primary response but faster, peaking on day 5 instead of day 15. Only two donors were included in the study, so the extent to which the findings can be generalized is limited. Computational filtering was required because FACS-sorted repertoires could contain abundant contaminating clonotypes from the bulk population.

The specimen comprised CD4+ T cells sorted from PBMCs, sampled on the day of the yellow fever booster vaccination. This sequence originates from a man under 40 who received the YFV17D yellow fever vaccine.

The CDR3 protein sequence reads: CASSTWQGQAAGYTF. The DNA sequence is as follows: TGTGCCAGCAGCACCTGGCAGGGACAGGCCGCGGGCTACACCTTC. The sequence is built from TRBV7-2 and TRBJ1-2; 8 bases in between match TRBD1. The junction shows trimming of 5 bases on V and 8 bases on J, and the gene matches do not reach 13 bases of it. The CDR3 spans 15 residues, from the cysteine through the phenylalanine. Of the read, only the CDR3 DNA is kept; its 45 bases are in frame from base 1. Reading the germline V gene gives CDR1 SGHTA and CDR2 FQGNSA.